This is a list of T cell receptor beta chains from one sample in a study of spatial heterogeneity in lung cancer. TCRdb reanalysed the 5' RACE reads using MiXCR and keeps one entry per CDR3 protein. The data contain 75,000 to 85,000 distinct CDR3 sequences, approximately 20% of them seen just once; the ten biggest clones take up 5% to 7.5%. The sample in question was PBMCs, obtained at surgery. These receptors originate from a male donor with early-stage non-small cell lung cancer. CDR3s include the opening cysteine and the closing phenylalanine or tryptophan. D genes are given only for firm matches. A row's size may be missing; if present it is once, few, many or a size class.

d_call,j_call,clone_size,v_call,cdr3_nt,cdr3_aa
TRBD1,TRBJ1-4,few,TRBV5-1,TGCGCCAGCAGCTTGGTAGGGGGCGTCGCTGAAAAACTGTTTTTT,CASSLVGGVAEKLFF
NA,TRBJ2-1,NA,TRBV20-1,TGCAGTGCTGGTGGACAGCAAGCTAACAATGAGCAGTTCTTC,CSAGGQQANNEQFF
TRBD1,TRBJ1-4,NA,TRBV7-6,TGTGCCAGCAGCTTAACGGGACAGACTAATGAAAAACTGTTTTTT,CASSLTGQTNEKLFF
NA,TRBJ1-1,few,TRBV11-3,TGTGCCAGCAGCTTAGGGAGGGAAGCTTTCTTT,CASSLGREAFF
TRBD1,TRBJ1-5,many,TRBV20-1,TGCAGTGCTGGGACAGGGAACAATCAGCCCCAGCATTTT,CSAGTGNNQPQHF
NA,TRBJ1-1,many,TRBV29-1,TGCAGCGTTGAAGATCCGTGGGCTTTCTTT,CSVEDPWAFF
NA,TRBJ1-6,many,TRBV4-3,TGCGCCAGCAGCCAAACTTGGCAGAGTAATTCACCCCTCCACTTT,CASSQTWQSNSPLHF
NA,TRBJ1-2,few,TRBV19,TGTGCCAGTAGTATACGGCGCGGACACGAAGCTAACTATGGCTACACCTTC,CASSIRRGHEANYGYTF
NA,TRBJ2-1,many,TRBV2,TGTGCCAGCGGTGGAGTAGGGGACAATGAGCAGTTCTTC,CASGGVGDNEQFF
TRBD2,TRBJ2-5,many,TRBV12-3/TRBV12-4,TGTGCCAGCAGTTTAGCGCGGACTAGCGGGCAAGAGACCCAGTACTTC,CASSLARTSGQETQYF
TRBD1,TRBJ1-6,many,TRBV27,TGTGCCAGCAGGACGACAGGGGCTTCACCCCTCCACTTT,CASRTTGASPLHF
NA,TRBJ2-7,few,TRBV11-3,TGTGCCAGCAGCTTGGGGCAGGACTACGAGCAGTACTTC,CASSLGQDYEQYF
TRBD1,TRBJ1-1,many,TRBV10-3,TGTGCCATCAGTGGACAGGGGGGCACTGAAGCTTTCTTT,CAISGQGGTEAFF
TRBD2,TRBJ2-4,NA,TRBV28,TGTGCCAGCAGTTTACCGCGGGAGCGGAAAAACATTCAGTACTTC,CASSLPRERKNIQYF
TRBD1,TRBJ1-1,many,TRBV12-3/TRBV12-4,TGTGCCAGCAGTCAACCCGGGACAGGGGTGATAAGGACTGAAGCTTTCTTT,CASSQPGTGVIRTEAFF
TRBD2,TRBJ2-3,NA,TRBV9,TGTGCCAGCAGCGCGACTAGCGGGGCTAGCACAGATACGCAGTATTTT,CASSATSGASTDTQYF
NA,TRBJ1-1,few,TRBV6-2/TRBV6-3,TGTGCCAGCAGCCGTCCGGACCCAAATGGGGACACTGAAGCTTTCTTT,CASSRPDPNGDTEAFF
TRBD2,TRBJ2-7,few,TRBV7-2,TGTGCCAGCAGCTTTTCTAGCGGGAGTCTGAACGAGCAGTACTTC,CASSFSSGSLNEQYF
NA,TRBJ1-6,few,TRBV5-1,TGCGCCAGCAGCCCGCCGCAGTATAATTCACCCCTCCACTTT,CASSPPQYNSPLHF
TRBD1,TRBJ1-6,few,TRBV6-2/TRBV6-3,TGTGCCAGCAGTTGGGGACAGGCCGCCAATTCACCCCTCCACTTT,CASSWGQAANSPLHF
TRBD1,TRBJ2-3,NA,TRBV28,TGTGCCAGCAGTCTCACGCGGATCGGGACAGTCTCTAGCACAGATACGCAGTATTTT,CASSLTRIGTVSSTDTQYF
NA,TRBJ2-2,NA,TRBV7-7,TGTGCCAGCAGCTTATCTCCCTCTGGAGCCGGGGAGCTGTTTTTT,CASSLSPSGAGELFF
TRBD1,TRBJ2-3,many,TRBV5-6,TGTGCCAGCAGTACGGGACAGGGCACAGATACGCAGTATTTT,CASSTGQGTDTQYF
NA,TRBJ1-2,NA,TRBV12-3/TRBV12-4,TGTGCCAGCAGTTTTAGGCAGGGGAAAGGCTACACCTTC,CASSFRQGKGYTF
TRBD1,TRBJ2-7,once,TRBV4-1,TGCGCCAGCAGCCAAGTCCAGGGGGCGGGACAACCAAGGGTGCAGTACTTC,CASSQVQGAGQPRVQYF
NA,TRBJ2-1,NA,TRBV28,TGTGCCAGCAGCCCCTCCTTTGGGCAGTTCTTC,CASSPSFGQFF
TRBD1,TRBJ2-3,NA,TRBV4-3,TGCGCCAGCAGCCAAGGAACAGGGGGAGTAGGGACAGATACGCAGTATTTT,CASSQGTGGVGTDTQYF
NA,TRBJ2-2,NA,TRBV28,TGTGCCAGCAGTCCCCGCGATAGCAGGATTATCGGGGAGCTGTTTTTT,CASSPRDSRIIGELFF
TRBD2,TRBJ2-5,NA,TRBV24-1,TGTGCCACCAGTGATTCTAGCGGGAGCCAAGAGACCCAGTACTTC,CATSDSSGSQETQYF
NA,TRBJ2-1,NA,TRBV7-8,TGTGCCAGCAGCCCTCGACACCAGAGCTCCTACAATGAGCAGTTCTTC,CASSPRHQSSYNEQFF
TRBD1,TRBJ2-7,NA,TRBV7-8,TGTGCCAGCAGCCCGCCCGGGACAGGATTTTACGAGCAGTACTTC,CASSPPGTGFYEQYF
NA,TRBJ1-2,few,TRBV5-4,TGTGCCAGCAGCTTGGGACAGGTATCTGGCTACACCTTC,CASSLGQVSGYTF
TRBD1,TRBJ2-2,once,TRBV6-2/TRBV6-3,TGTGCCGCCTCCTGGACAGGGCGCGGCGTGGAGCTGTTTTTT,CAASWTGRGVELFF
TRBD2,TRBJ2-7,NA,TRBV29-1,TGCAGCGTTGAGGCTAGCGGTTCCTACGAGCAGTACTTC,CSVEASGSYEQYF
TRBD1,TRBJ2-7,NA,TRBV10-3,TGTGCCATCAAAACAGGGGCCTCCTACGAGCAGTACTTC,CAIKTGASYEQYF
NA,TRBJ2-7,many,TRBV19,TGTGCCAGTAGTATCCGGGCCCCAACCTACGAGCAGTACTTC,CASSIRAPTYEQYF
NA,TRBJ1-4,few,TRBV5-1,TGCGCCAGCAGCTGGGACCCCGAAAATGAAAAACTGTTTTTT,CASSWDPENEKLFF
TRBD1,TRBJ2-7,NA,TRBV7-3,TGTGCCAGCAGCGCTGCAGGGGGTGAGCAGTACTTC,CASSAAGGEQYF
NA,TRBJ2-2,NA,TRBV10-3,TGTGCCATCACGGCTCGAAGCCCAAACACCGGGGAGCTGTTTTTT,CAITARSPNTGELFF
NA,TRBJ1-5,few,TRBV6-2/TRBV6-3,TGTGCCAGCAGTTACTCGATGGGGGGGGCGGATCAGCCCCAGCATTTT,CASSYSMGGADQPQHF
TRBD2,TRBJ2-3,NA,TRBV11-2,TGTGCCAGCAGCTGGTCTGGCGGGGGATCCGATACGCAGTATTTT,CASSWSGGGSDTQYF
TRBD1,TRBJ2-5,NA,TRBV6-1,TGTGCCAGCAGCCTCCAGACAGGGACCGCAGAGACCCAGTACTTC,CASSLQTGTAETQYF
TRBD1,TRBJ2-1,few,TRBV29-1,TGCAGCGTTGAAGGGACAGGTTCCTACAATGAGCAGTTCTTC,CSVEGTGSYNEQFF
TRBD1,TRBJ2-7,NA,TRBV5-1,TGCGCCAGCAGCGGACAGGGGGGAAGCTCCTACGAGCAGTACTTC,CASSGQGGSSYEQYF
TRBD2,TRBJ2-1,few,TRBV18,TGTGCCAGCTCACCGGGACTAGCGGGTAACAATGAGCAGTTCTTC,CASSPGLAGNNEQFF
NA,TRBJ2-1,many,TRBV27,TGTGCCAGCAGTCCAATAGGGAATGAGCAGTTCTTC,CASSPIGNEQFF
TRBD2,TRBJ2-7,few,TRBV27,TGTGCCAGCAGTTTTAGCGGGAACTCCTACGAGCAGTACTTC,CASSFSGNSYEQYF
NA,TRBJ2-7,NA,TRBV3-1,TGTGCCAGCAGCCAGGGGGGGCAAGGCTACGAGCAGAACTTC,CASSQGGQGYEQNF
NA,TRBJ2-1,few,TRBV12-3/TRBV12-4,TGTGCCAGCAGTTTATTCGGGGGCCGTGACAATGAGCAGTTCTTC,CASSLFGGRDNEQFF